The T cell receptor (beta chain) described here comes from a study of blood T cell repertoires in COVID-19. This clone came up once. Source study methods: Nucleated cell counts were estimated from reference gene primer amplification. Using immunoSEQ multiplex PCR, the repertoire was profiled, and TCRdb retains in-frame clones only, with some absent. Clone size and the V and J calls come from that table; the DNA yielded D and trimming. The repertoire consists of 250,000 to 300,000 clones, with around three quarters occurring once and the leading ten covering around 3.4%. Trimming took off 0 bases at V and 7 bases at J, with 20 bases between the two ends. Germline V gene lookup returns CDR1 SGDLS and CDR2 YYNGEE. The CDR3 contains 17 residues.

Sequenced sample: peripheral blood. The chain carries TRBV9 and TRBJ1-3, with D perhaps matching TRBD1 (6 bases). This TCR came from a woman older than 75 with acute or convalescent COVID-19. The CDR3 sequence: CASSVGTGTLGSNTIYF. The CDR3 nucleotides are TGTGCCAGCAGCGTAGGGACTGGGACACTGGGAAGTAACACCATATATTTT.